The 28 T cell receptor beta chains below were found in one sample sequenced in a study of cytomegalovirus exposure and HLA in healthy donors. The primer mix had 60 Vbeta and 13 Jbeta primers. Measured with immunoSEQ multiplex PCR; TCRdb has only the in-frame clones, and not every one. Altogether 130,000 or so clones are present, around 77% being singletons, with the ten largest covering 0.95% to 1.5%. Sequencing was performed on PBMCs. The receptors shown here come from a man aged 45 to 65 in good health and CMV-seronegative.

This clone has just one count. V and J are TRBV27 and TRBJ2-5; TRBD1 matches at 8 bases. Per the germline V gene, CDR1 is MNHEY and CDR2 is SMNVEV (reference sequence). The ends lost 7 bases at V and 2 bases at J; junction bases unmatched: 9. The CDR3 runs 15 residues. The CDR3, as DNA: TGTGCCAGCAATTTTCAGGGGGCGGGTCAAGAGACCCAGTACTTC. Translation: CASNFQGAGQETQYF.

This clone was detected only once. V usage is TRBV11-1 and J usage is TRBJ2-1; weak D call: TRBD2 (7 bases). Trimming cost V 4 bases and J 4 bases, with 11 bases left between them. Germline-derived CDR1 and CDR2 are SGHAT and FQDESV (reference sequence). The CDR3 has 14 amino acids. CDR3 amino acids: CASSSRGGYNEQFF. In nucleotides, the CDR3 is TGTGCCAGCAGCTCAAGGGGGGGATACAATGAGCAGTTCTTC.

The chain carries TRBV5-1 and TRBJ2-5, with TRBD2 matching over 8 bases. Trimming at V came to 4 bases and at J to 0 bases, leaving 2 bases not matched to a gene. This CDR3 is built from 14 residues. The V gene's germline CDR1 is SGHRS and CDR2 YFSETQ. CDR3 amino acids: CASSRGGDQETQYF. CDR3 coding DNA: TGCGCCAGCAGCCGGGGGGGAGACCAAGAGACCCAGTACTTC.

This rearrangement joins TRBV9 to TRBJ2-2, with 8 bases matching TRBD1. In germline, CDR1 is SGDLS, CDR2 YYNGEE. This CDR3 has 14 residues. The V gene end was trimmed by 3 bases and the J gene end by 4 bases; junction bases not matched to a gene: 2. The CDR3 region is CASSAGTGTGELFF. As DNA, the CDR3 is TGTGCCAGCAGCGCTGGGACAGGCACCGGGGAGCTGTTTTTT. Full variable domain (rest looked up from reference TRBV9 and TRBJ2-2): DSGVTQTPKHLITATGQRVTLRCSPRSGDLSVYWYQQSLDQGLQFLIQYYNGEERAKGNILERFSAQQFPDLHSELNLSSLELGDSALYFCASSAGTGTGELFFGEGSRLTVL.

The genes are TRBV9 and TRBJ1-2; D is unresolved. Germline assignment: CDR1 SGDLS and CDR2 YYNGEE. The CDR3 loop spans 15 amino acids. Trimming stripped 0 bases from V and 1 base from J, with 10 bases between. The DNA for the CDR3 is TGTGCCAGCAGCGTAGGCTCAGATTTTAACTATGGCTACACCTTC. It is translated as CASSVGSDFNYGYTF.

The chain links TRBV5-1 to TRBJ2-2; 8 bases agree with TRBD1. The V and J ends lost 4 bases and 2 bases, in that order; junction bases with no gene match: 13. The CDR3 has 18 amino acids. CDR1 and CDR2 (germline): SGHRS, YFSETQ. CDR3 sequence reads: CASSQPTGTGDNTGELFF. The CDR3 coding sequence is TGCGCCAGCAGCCAACCAACCGGGACAGGAGATAACACCGGGGAGCTGTTTTTT.

The chain employs TRBV5-1 and TRBJ1-3; D ambiguous. The CDR3 spans 13 residues. CDR1 SGHRS and CDR2 YFSETQ come from the germline V gene. The germline V and J ends were trimmed by 2 bases and 0 bases, with 3 bases remaining between them. The CDR3 coding sequence is TGCGCCAGCAGCTTTAACTCTGGAAACACCATATATTTT. It is translated as CASSFNSGNTIYF. Supplemented by reference TRBV5-1 and TRBJ1-3, the full variable domain reads KAGVTQTPRYLIKTRGQQVTLSCSPISGHRSVSWYQQTPGQGLQFLFEYFSETQRNKGNFPGRFSGRQFSNSRSEMNVSTLELGDSALYLCASSFNSGNTIYFGEGSWLTVV.

The chain links TRBV29-1 to TRBJ2-6; TRBD2 matches at 7 bases. Germline V gene data show CDR1 as SQVTM and CDR2 as ANQGSEA. The CDR3 is 14 residues long. Trimming cost V 5 bases and J 3 bases; bases outside gene matches: 4. In nucleotides, the CDR3 is TGCAGCGTTCGAGCGGGATATGGGGCCAACGTCCTGACTTTC. It encodes CSVRAGYGANVLTF.

The chain is built from TRBV29-1 and TRBJ2-1, with 9 bases lining up with TRBD2. The V and J ends lost 1 base and 0 bases, in that order; junction bases with no gene match: 4. The V gene's germline CDR1 is SQVTM and CDR2 ANQGSEA. This CDR3 has 16 residues. The CDR3 DNA is TGCAGCGTTGAAGGTATAGCGGGGGTCTCCTACAATGAGCAGTTCTTC. This codes for CSVEGIAGVSYNEQFF.

The chain carries TRBV29-1 and TRBJ2-1; D ambiguous. CDR3 length: 14 amino acids. V gave up 0 bases and J gave up 2 bases, with 8 bases separating them. CDR1 and CDR2 from the germline V gene are SQVTM and ANQGSEA. CDR3 nucleotide sequence: TGCAGCGTTGAAGATCGAGGAACCTACAATGAGCAGTTCTTC. This gives the protein CSVEDRGTYNEQFF.

The V gene is TRBV9, the J gene TRBJ2-6; 7 bases are a match to TRBD1. This CDR3 is 17 amino acids long. CDR1 and CDR2 from the germline V gene are SGDLS and YYNGEE. Trimming at V came to 2 bases and at J to 0 bases, leaving 5 bases not matched to a gene. The CDR3 DNA reads TGTGCCAGCAGCGTCGACAGGGTTGACTCTGGGGCCAACGTCCTGACTTTC. Amino acid sequence: CASSVDRVDSGANVLTF.

In its sample, this clone was seen a few times. V usage is TRBV5-1 and J usage is TRBJ2-2; D is perhaps TRBD2 (6 bases). The CDR3 length is 16 residues. In germline, CDR1 is SGHRS, CDR2 YFSETQ. V shed 4 bases and J shed 0 bases, with 13 bases lying between them. As DNA, the CDR3 is TGCGCCAGCAGCCCTCCGGGAGCAACGAACACCGGGGAGCTGTTTTTT. This encodes CASSPPGATNTGELFF. The complete variable domain, with remaining parts taken from reference TRBV5-1 and TRBJ2-2, reads KAGVTQTPRYLIKTRGQQVTLSCSPISGHRSVSWYQQTPGQGLQFLFEYFSETQRNKGNFPGRFSGRQFSNSRSEMNVSTLELGDSALYLCASSPPGATNTGELFFGEGSRLTVL.

Notes on this clone: Other DNA sequences in the sample encode the same CDR3. The V and J genes are TRBV9 and TRBJ2-7; TRBD1 matches at 7 bases. Germline assignment: CDR1 SGDLS and CDR2 YYNGEE. CDR3 length equals 14 residues. J lost 0 bases, V lost 5 bases, and 5 bases had no gene match. The CDR3 reads CASSPQGSSYEQYF. As DNA, the CDR3 is TGTGCCAGCAGTCCACAGGGGTCCTCCTACGAGCAGTACTTC.

This clone has only one observation. The V call is TRBV2, the J call TRBJ2-4, with TRBD2 matching over 16 bases. CDR1 and CDR2 (germline): SNHLY, FYNNEI. The CDR3 is 13 residues long. The V gene end was trimmed by 7 bases and the J gene end by 10 bases; junction bases not matched to a gene: 1. The DNA for the CDR3 is TGTGCCAGCACGGGACTAGCGGGAGGGATTCAGTACTTC. It specifies CASTGLAGGIQYF.

This chain uses TRBV30 with TRBJ2-5; 7 bases fit TRBD2. With V trimmed by 2 bases and J by 4 bases, 4 bases remained unmatched. This CDR3 has 13 amino acids. CDR1 is GTSNPN, CDR2 SVGIG, per germline (reference sequence). The CDR3 coding sequence is TGTGCCTGGAGTTGGCGGGAGCCAGAGACCCAGTACTTC. Translating gives CAWSWREPETQYF.

The chain is built from TRBV7-9 and TRBJ1-2; 7 nucleotides agree with TRBD1. V lost 5 bases, J lost 3 bases, and 6 bases stayed unmatched. Germline V gene sequence: CDR1 SEHNR, CDR2 FQNEAQ (reference sequence). The CDR3 is made up of 14 amino acids. DNA of the CDR3: TGTGCCAGCAGCCGAGACAGGGTTGACTATGGCTACACCTTC. Translating it yields CASSRDRVDYGYTF. The full variable domain, completed using reference TRBV7-9 and TRBJ1-2, is DTGVSQNPRHKITKRGQNVTFRCDPISEHNRLYWYRQTLGQGPEFLTYFQNEAQLEKSRLLSDRFSAERPKGSFSTLEIQRTEQGDSAMYLCASSRDRVDYGYTFGSGTRLTVV.

This chain links TRBV7-9 with TRBJ1-3, with D possibly TRBD1 on 6 matching bases. The CDR3 is 18 amino acids. Germline CDR1 SEHNR, CDR2 FQNEAQ (reference sequence). Trimming cost V 4 bases and J 3 bases, with 22 bases left between them. The CDR3 nucleotides read TGTGCCAGCAGCTCAACCCAGATTCGGGGGGCGCTTGGAAACACCATATATTTT. Its protein product is CASSSTQIRGALGNTIYF.

Only a few counts were recorded for this clone. V gene TRBV7-8 combines with J gene TRBJ2-2; 8 positions agree with TRBD1. This CDR3 region has 15 residues. Trimming cost V 0 bases and J 7 bases; bases outside gene matches: 4. The germline V gene encodes CDR1 SGHVS and CDR2 FQNEAQ. The CDR3 loop is CASSLARTGSGELFF. As DNA, the CDR3 is TGTGCCAGCAGCTTAGCGAGGACAGGGAGCGGGGAGCTGTTTTTT. The full variable domain, rest sourced from reference TRBV7-8 and TRBJ2-2, is GAGVSQSPRYKVAKRGQDVALRCDPISGHVSLFWYQQALGQGPEFLTYFQNEAQLDKSGLPSDRFFAERPEGSVSTLKIQRTQQEDSAVYLCASSLARTGSGELFFGEGSRLTVL.

The J gene is TRBJ1-1, the V gene TRBV30; D is undetermined. The V gene's germline CDR1 is GTSNPN and CDR2 SVGIG (reference sequence). V was trimmed by 8 bases and J by 2 bases, leaving 9 bases between them. CDR3 length: 11 residues. Here the CDR3 DNA reads TGTGCCGGCTCCATAAACACTGAAGCTTTCTTT. Residues: CAGSINTEAFF. The variable domain in full, completed from reference TRBV30 and TRBJ1-1, reads SQTIHQWPATLVQPVGSPLSLECTVEGTSNPNLYWYRQAAGRGLQLLFYSVGIGQISSEVPQNLSASRPQDRQFILSSKKLLLSDSGFYLCAGSINTEAFFGQGTRLTVV.

Written as DNA, the CDR3 is TGTGCCAGCAGCTCAACCGGGACACCCACAGATACGCAGTATTTT. Translation gives CASSSTGTPTDTQYF. The chain combines TRBV7-9 with TRBJ2-3; possible D gene TRBD1, 6 bases. The V gene's germline CDR1 is SEHNR and CDR2 FQNEAQ (reference sequence). This CDR3 has 15 residues. Trimming left V 4 bases short and J 2 bases short, with 13 bases between.

The rearrangement joins TRBV7-8 to TRBJ2-1; D perhaps matches TRBD1 (5 bases). V shed 6 bases and J shed 7 bases, with 10 bases lying between them. The CDR3 sequence is 12 residues long. Germline V gene sequence: CDR1 SGHVS, CDR2 FQNEAQ. CDR3 region: CASRLQVNEQFF. The CDR3 nucleotides are TGTGCCAGCAGGCTACAGGTTAATGAGCAGTTCTTC.

V gene TRBV11-1 combines with J gene TRBJ2-3; the D is unclear. The CDR3 consists of 15 residues. The V gene's germline CDR1 is SGHAT and CDR2 FQDESV (reference sequence). The germline V and J ends were trimmed by 2 bases and 1 base, with 10 bases remaining between them. The CDR3 spells CASSLRVLGTDTQYF. CDR3 nucleotides: TGTGCCAGCAGCTTAAGAGTTTTGGGCACAGATACGCAGTATTTT.

J is TRBJ2-7 and V is TRBV29-1; 11 bases fit TRBD1. Germline V lookup: CDR1 SQVTM, CDR2 ANQGSEA. With V trimmed by 0 bases and J by 5 bases, 3 bases remained unmatched. CDR3 length equals 14 residues. The CDR3 sequence is CSVEEGTGGHEQYF. The CDR3 DNA is TGCAGCGTTGAAGAGGGGACAGGGGGTCACGAGCAGTACTTC.

Comment on this clone: One end of the junction fails to match germline, which may point to a read error. The V call is TRBV7-7, the J call TRBJ1-1, with a weak D call TRBD1 (5 bases). Germline CDR1 SSHAT, CDR2 FNYEAQ (reference sequence). CDR3 length: 14 residues. This CDR3 reads CASSPLGGDTEAFF. The DNA for the CDR3 is TGTGCTAGCAGCCCCCTAGGAGGGGACACTGAAGCTTTCTTT.

This chain connects TRBV5-1 to TRBJ2-1; 9 bases map to TRBD1. Germline CDR1 reads SGHRS; CDR2 reads YFSETQ. Trimming cost V 4 bases and J 0 bases; bases outside gene matches: 5. The CDR3 length is 16 residues. Written as DNA, the CDR3 is TGCGCCAGCAGCCGTACGGGACAGGGCTCCTACAATGAGCAGTTCTTC. It is translated as CASSRTGQGSYNEQFF.

The J gene is TRBJ1-1, the V gene TRBV16; weak D call: TRBD1 (6 bases). Trimming cost V 6 bases and J 5 bases, with 16 bases left between them. This CDR3 has 14 residues. In germline, CDR1 is KGHSY, CDR2 FQNENV. The CDR3 DNA sequence: TGTGCCAGCAGACCAAGGCAGGGGATTACTGAAGCTTTCTTT. It encodes CASRPRQGITEAFF. Together with reference TRBV16 and TRBJ1-1, the CDR3 gives the full variable domain: GEEVAQTPKHLVRGEGQKAKLYCAPIKGHSYVFWYQQVLKNEFKFLISFQNENVFDETGMPKERFSAKCLPNSPCSLEIQATKLEDSAVYFCASRPRQGITEAFFGQGTRLTVV.

V gene TRBV11-2 combines with J gene TRBJ1-1; 7 bases fit TRBD1. Germline loops: CDR1 SGHAT, CDR2 FQNNGV. V lost 5 bases and J lost 0; bases outside the gene matches: 6. The CDR3 sequence is 15 residues long. The CDR3 sequence: CASSGRGTVNTEAFF. The CDR3 DNA reads TGTGCCAGCAGCGGGCGAGGGACAGTGAACACTGAAGCTTTCTTT.

This chain joins TRBV19 and TRBJ1-6; no firm D call. The V gene lost 1 base and the J gene lost 10 bases, with 8 bases spanning the gap. The CDR3 consists of 13 residues. Germline loops: CDR1 LNHDA, CDR2 SQIVND (reference sequence). CDR3 DNA sequence: TGTGCCAGTAGTATAGTTGAGGAATCACCCCTCCACTTT. Translating it yields CASSIVEESPLHF.